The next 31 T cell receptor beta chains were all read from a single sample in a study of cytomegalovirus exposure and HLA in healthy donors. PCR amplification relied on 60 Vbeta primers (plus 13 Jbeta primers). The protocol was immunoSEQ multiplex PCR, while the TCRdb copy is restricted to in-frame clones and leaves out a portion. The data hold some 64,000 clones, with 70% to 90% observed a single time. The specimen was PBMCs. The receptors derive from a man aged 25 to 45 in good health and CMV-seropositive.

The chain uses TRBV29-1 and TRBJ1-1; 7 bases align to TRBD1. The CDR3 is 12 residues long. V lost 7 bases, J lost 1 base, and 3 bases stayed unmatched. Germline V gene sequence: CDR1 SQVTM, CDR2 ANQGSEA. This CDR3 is CSAGTANTEAFF. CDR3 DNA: TGCAGCGCCGGGACAGCGAACACTGAAGCTTTCTTT.

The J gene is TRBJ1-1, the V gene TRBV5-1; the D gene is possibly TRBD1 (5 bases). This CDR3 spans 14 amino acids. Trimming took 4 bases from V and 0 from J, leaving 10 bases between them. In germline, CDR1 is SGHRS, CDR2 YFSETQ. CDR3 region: CASSPGGLNTEAFF. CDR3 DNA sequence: TGCGCCAGCAGCCCGGGGGGGTTGAACACTGAAGCTTTCTTT.

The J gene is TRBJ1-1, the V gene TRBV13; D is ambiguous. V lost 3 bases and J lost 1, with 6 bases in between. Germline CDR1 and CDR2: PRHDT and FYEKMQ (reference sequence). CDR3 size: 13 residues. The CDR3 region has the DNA TGTGCCAGCAGCTTCAGGTCGAACACTGAAGCTTTCTTT. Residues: CASSFRSNTEAFF.

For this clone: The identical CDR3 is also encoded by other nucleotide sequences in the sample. The DNA of the CDR3 is TGTGCCAGTAGTATCGGCCCGACAGGGATGGACGGCTACACCTTC. Encoded protein: CASSIGPTGMDGYTF. This chain connects TRBV19 to TRBJ1-2; 7 nucleotides agree with TRBD1. The V and J ends lost 3 bases and 8 bases, in that order; junction bases with no gene match: 12. The CDR3 contains 15 residues. Germline CDR1 reads LNHDA; CDR2 reads SQIVND (reference sequence).

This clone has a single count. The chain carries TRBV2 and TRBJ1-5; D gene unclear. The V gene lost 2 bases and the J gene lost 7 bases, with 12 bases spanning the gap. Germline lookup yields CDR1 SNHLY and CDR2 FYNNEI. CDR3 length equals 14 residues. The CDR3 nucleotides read TGTGCCAGCAGTGAAACAGACCTTGGGCAGCCCCAGCATTTT. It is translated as CASSETDLGQPQHF.

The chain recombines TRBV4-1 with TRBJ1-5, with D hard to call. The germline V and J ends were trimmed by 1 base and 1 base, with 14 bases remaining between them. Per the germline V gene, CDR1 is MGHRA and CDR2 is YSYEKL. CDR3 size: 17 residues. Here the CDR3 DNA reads TGCGCCAGCAGCCAAGTGCTAACTGTTACCAGCAATCAGCCCCAGCATTTT. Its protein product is CASSQVLTVTSNQPQHF.

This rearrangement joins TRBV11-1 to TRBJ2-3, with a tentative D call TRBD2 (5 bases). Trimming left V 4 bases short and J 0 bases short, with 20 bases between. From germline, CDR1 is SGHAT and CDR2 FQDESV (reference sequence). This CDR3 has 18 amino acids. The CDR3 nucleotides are TGTGCCAGCAGCTATCTACGAGATGGGGAGACTAGCACAGATACGCAGTATTTT. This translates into CASSYLRDGETSTDTQYF.

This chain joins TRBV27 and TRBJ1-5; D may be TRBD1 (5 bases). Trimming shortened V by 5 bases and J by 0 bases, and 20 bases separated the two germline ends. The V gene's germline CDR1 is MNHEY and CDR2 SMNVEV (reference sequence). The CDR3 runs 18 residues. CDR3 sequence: CASSPTLRDSYSNQPQHF. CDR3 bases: TGTGCCAGCAGTCCCACCCTCAGGGATTCCTATAGCAATCAGCCCCAGCATTTT.

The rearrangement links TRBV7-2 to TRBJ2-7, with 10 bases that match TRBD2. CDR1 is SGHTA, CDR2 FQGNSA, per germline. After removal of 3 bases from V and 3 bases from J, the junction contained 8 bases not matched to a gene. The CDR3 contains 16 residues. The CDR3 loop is CASSLSSSGRNYEQYF. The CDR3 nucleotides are TGTGCCAGCAGCTTGTCGAGTAGCGGGAGGAACTACGAGCAGTACTTC.

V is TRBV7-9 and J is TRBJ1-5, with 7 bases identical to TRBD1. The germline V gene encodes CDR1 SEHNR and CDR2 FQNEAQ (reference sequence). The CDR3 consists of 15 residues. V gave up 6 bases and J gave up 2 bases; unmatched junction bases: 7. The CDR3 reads CASSQGGVGNQPQHF. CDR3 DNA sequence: TGTGCCAGCAGTCAGGGGGGCGTAGGCAATCAGCCCCAGCATTTT.

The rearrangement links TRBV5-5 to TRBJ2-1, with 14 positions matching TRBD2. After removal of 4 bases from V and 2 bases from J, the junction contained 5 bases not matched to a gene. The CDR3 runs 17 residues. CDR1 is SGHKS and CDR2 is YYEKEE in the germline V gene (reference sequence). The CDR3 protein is CASSHGTSGSPYNEQFF. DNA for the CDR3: TGTGCCAGCAGCCACGGGACTAGCGGGAGCCCCTACAATGAGCAGTTCTTC. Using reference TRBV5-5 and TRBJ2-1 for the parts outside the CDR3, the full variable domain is DAGVTQSPTHLIKTRGQQVTLRCSPISGHKSVSWYQQVLGQGPQFIFQYYEKEERGRGNFPDRFSARQFPNYSSELNVNALLLGDSALYLCASSHGTSGSPYNEQFFGPGTRLTVL.

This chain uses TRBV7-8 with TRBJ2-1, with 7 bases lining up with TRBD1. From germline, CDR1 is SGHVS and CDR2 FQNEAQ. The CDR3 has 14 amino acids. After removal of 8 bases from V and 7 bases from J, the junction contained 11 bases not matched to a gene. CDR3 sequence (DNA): TGTGCCAGCTTTGGGGCAGGGGGTACTAATGAGCAGTTCTTC. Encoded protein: CASFGAGGTNEQFF.

CDR3 region: CAWSSGRTSYEQYF. In nucleotides, the CDR3 is TGTGCCTGGAGTAGCGGGAGGACCTCCTACGAGCAGTACTTC. V and J are TRBV30 and TRBJ2-7; 9 nucleotides agree with TRBD2. CDR1 is GTSNPN, CDR2 SVGIG, per germline (reference sequence). This CDR3 is built from 14 residues. V gave up 2 bases and J gave up 0 bases; unmatched junction bases: 2. The full variable domain, rest sourced from reference TRBV30 and TRBJ2-7, is SQTIHQWPATLVQPVGSPLSLECTVEGTSNPNLYWYRQAAGRGLQLLFYSVGIGQISSEVPQNLSASRPQDRQFILSSKKLLLSDSGFYLCAWSSGRTSYEQYFGPGTRLTVT.

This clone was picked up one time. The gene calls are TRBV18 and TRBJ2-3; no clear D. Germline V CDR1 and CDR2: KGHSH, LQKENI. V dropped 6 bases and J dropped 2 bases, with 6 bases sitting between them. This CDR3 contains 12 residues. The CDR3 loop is CASSPSTDTQYF. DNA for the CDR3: TGTGCCAGCTCCCCCTCCACAGATACGCAGTATTTT.

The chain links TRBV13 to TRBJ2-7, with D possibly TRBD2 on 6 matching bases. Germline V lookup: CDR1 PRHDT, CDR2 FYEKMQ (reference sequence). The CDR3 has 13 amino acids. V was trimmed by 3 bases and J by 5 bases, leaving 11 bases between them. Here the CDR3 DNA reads TGTGCCAGCAGCTTGGAGGGGAAGCACGAGCAGTACTTC. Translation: CASSLEGKHEQYF.

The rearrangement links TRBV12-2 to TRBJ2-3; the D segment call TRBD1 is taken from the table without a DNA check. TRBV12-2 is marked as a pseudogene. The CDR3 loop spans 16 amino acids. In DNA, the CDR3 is TGTGCAAGTCGCTCAGGACAGGGGGCATTTGCAGATACGCAGTATTTT. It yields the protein CASRSGQGAFADTQYF.

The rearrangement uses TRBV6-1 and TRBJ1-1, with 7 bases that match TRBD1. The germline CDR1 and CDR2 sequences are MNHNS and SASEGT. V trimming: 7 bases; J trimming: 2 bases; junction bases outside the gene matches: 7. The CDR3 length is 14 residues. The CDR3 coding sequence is TGTGCCAGCATTAAAAGGGGGCCTAACACTGAAGCTTTCTTT. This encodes CASIKRGPNTEAFF.

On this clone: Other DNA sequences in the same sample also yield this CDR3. CDR3: CASSLTGTGEETQYF. The CDR3 nucleotides read TGCGCCAGCAGCTTGACCGGGACAGGGGAAGAGACCCAGTACTTC. This sequence joins TRBV5-1 and TRBJ2-5; 10 bases are a match to TRBD1. The germline V gene has CDR1 SGHRS and CDR2 YFSETQ. The junction had 3 bases not matched to a gene; V was cut back by 1 base and J by 3 bases. CDR3 size: 15 residues.

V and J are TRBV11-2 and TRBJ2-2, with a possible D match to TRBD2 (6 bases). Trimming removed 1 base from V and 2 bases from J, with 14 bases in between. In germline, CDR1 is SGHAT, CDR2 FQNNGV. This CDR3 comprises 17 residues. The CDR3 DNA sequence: TGTGCCAGCAGCTTAGGGGGCGGTAGCGGAAACACCGGGGAGCTGTTTTTT. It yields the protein CASSLGGGSGNTGELFF.

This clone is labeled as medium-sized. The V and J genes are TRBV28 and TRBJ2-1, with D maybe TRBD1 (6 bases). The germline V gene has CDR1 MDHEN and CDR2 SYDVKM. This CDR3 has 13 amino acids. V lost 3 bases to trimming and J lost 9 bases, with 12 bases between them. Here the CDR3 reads CASSFDGGLEQFF. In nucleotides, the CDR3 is TGTGCCAGCAGTTTTGATGGGGGCCTTGAGCAGTTCTTC.

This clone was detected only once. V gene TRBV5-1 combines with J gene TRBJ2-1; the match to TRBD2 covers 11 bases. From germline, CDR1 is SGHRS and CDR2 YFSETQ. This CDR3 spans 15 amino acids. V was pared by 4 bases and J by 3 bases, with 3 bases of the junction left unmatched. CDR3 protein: CASSVLAGVYNEQFF. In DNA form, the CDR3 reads TGCGCCAGCAGCGTACTAGCGGGAGTCTACAATGAGCAGTTCTTC.

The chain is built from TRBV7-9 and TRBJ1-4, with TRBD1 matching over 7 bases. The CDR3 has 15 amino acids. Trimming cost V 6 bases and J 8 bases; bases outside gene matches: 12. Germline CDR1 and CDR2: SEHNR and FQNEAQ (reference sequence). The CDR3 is CASSIFQGENEKLFF. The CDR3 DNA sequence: TGTGCCAGCAGTATCTTCCAGGGGGAAAACGAAAAACTGTTTTTT.

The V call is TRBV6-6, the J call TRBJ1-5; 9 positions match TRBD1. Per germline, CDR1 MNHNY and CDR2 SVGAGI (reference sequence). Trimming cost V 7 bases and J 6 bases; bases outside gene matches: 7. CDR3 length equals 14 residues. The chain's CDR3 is CASNPGQGTQPQHF. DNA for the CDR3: TGTGCCAGCAACCCGGGACAGGGAACTCAGCCCCAGCATTTT.

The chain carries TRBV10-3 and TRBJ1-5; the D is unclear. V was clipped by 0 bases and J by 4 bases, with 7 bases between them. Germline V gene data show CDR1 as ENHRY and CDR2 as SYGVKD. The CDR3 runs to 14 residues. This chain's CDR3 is CAISESSRNQPQHF. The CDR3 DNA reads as TGTGCCATCAGTGAGTCGAGCAGGAATCAGCCCCAGCATTTT.

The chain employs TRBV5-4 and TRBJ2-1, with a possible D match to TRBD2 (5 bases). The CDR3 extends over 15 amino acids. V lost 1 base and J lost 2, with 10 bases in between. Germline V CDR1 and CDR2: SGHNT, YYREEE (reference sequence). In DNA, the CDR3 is TGTGCCAGCAGCTTGCCGGGGTTTACCTACAATGAGCAGTTCTTC. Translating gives CASSLPGFTYNEQFF.

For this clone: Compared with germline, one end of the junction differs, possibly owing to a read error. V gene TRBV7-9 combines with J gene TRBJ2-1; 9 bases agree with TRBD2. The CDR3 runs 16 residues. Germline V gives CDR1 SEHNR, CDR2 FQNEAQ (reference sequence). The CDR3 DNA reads TGTTCCAGCAGCTTCGGCGGGAGGGCGGGTTACAATGAGCAGTTCTTC. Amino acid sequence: CSSSFGGRAGYNEQFF.

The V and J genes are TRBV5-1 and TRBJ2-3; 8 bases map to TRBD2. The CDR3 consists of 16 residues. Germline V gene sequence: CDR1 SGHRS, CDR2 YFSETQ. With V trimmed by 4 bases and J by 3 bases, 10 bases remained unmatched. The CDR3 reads CASSPVDSGSTDTQYF. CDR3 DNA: TGCGCCAGCAGCCCCGTCGACAGCGGGAGTACAGATACGCAGTATTTT.

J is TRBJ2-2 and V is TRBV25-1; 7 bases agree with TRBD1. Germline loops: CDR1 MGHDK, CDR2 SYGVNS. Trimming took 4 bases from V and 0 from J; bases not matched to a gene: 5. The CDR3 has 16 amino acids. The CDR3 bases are TGTGCCAGCAGTGGTTTGACAGGGACGAACACCGGGGAGCTGTTTTTT. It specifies CASSGLTGTNTGELFF.

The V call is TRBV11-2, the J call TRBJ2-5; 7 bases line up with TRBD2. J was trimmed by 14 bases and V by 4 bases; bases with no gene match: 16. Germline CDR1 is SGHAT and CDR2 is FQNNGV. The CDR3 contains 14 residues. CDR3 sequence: CASSSPGSGTNIYF. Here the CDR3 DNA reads TGTGCCAGCAGCTCCCCGGGGAGCGGGACTAACATATACTTC.

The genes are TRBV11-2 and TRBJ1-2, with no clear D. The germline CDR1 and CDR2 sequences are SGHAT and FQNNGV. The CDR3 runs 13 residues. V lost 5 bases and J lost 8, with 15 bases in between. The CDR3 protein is CASSPLRFIGYTF. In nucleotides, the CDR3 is TGTGCCAGCAGCCCCCTCCGGTTTATCGGCTACACCTTC.

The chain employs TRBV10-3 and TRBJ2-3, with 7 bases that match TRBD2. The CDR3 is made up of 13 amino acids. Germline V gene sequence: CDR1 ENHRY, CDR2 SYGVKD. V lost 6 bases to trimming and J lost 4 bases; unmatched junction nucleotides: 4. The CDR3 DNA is TGTGCCATCAGAGCGGGAAAGCCAGATACGCAGTATTTT. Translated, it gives CAIRAGKPDTQYF.